Described below is a single TCR beta chain sequence and its context. Its target is unknown. The record originates from a study of cytomegalovirus exposure and HLA in healthy donors. Regarding the study as a whole: An observed cluster of highly shared sequence variants was recorded as a likely sequencing artifact.

The CDR3 length is 12 residues. The J segment lost 7 bases and the V segment lost 4 bases, leaving 3 bases of the junction unmatched. CDR1 KGHSH and CDR2 LQKENI come from the germline V gene. It was with 60 Vbeta and 13 Jbeta primers that the PCR ran. Only in-frame clones appear in the TCRdb table, and some are missing; sequencing was by immunoSEQ multiplex PCR. The data show 130,000 or so clones, with just under 75% seen just once and 5.5% to 8.5% held by the top ten. The chain recombines TRBV18 with TRBJ1-1; 7 bases agree with TRBD1. The sequenced material came from PBMCs. The TCR comes from a middle-aged man in good health and CMV-seropositive. As DNA, the CDR3 is TGTGCCAGCTCACGACAGGGTGATGAAGCTTTCTTT. Protein product: CASSRQGDEAFF.